This section outlines one T cell receptor beta chain sequence together with its context. This sample was taken from a study of T cells in Graves' hyperthyroidism and ophthalmopathy. The V segment lost 3 bases and the J segment 4 bases; nucleotides outside the gene matches: 8. Germline lookup yields CDR1 SEHNR and CDR2 FQNEAQ (reference sequence). The CDR3 runs 16 residues. Among the patients, aged 18 to 65, hyperthyroidism was newly diagnosed and had lasted under 2 months. Authors of the study amplified TCR beta CDR3 regions from RNA transcripts. Using the HTBI primer set, a first-round RT-PCR was run on the TCR CDR3. In TCRdb, the multiplex PCR reads were re-called with MiXCR into one record per CDR3 protein. The sample contains about 580,000 distinct CDR3 sequences, about 45% of which appear only once.

This TCR was sampled from a woman aged 18-29 years with Graves' hyperthyroidism. Sequencing was performed on peripheral blood or thyroid tissue (not recorded which). The V call is TRBV7-9, the J call TRBJ1-2, with 10 bases matching TRBD1. In DNA, the CDR3 is TGTGCCAGCAGCTTTTCGGGACAGGGGTCGGGCTATGGCTACACCTTC. Its protein is CASSFSGQGSGYGYTF.